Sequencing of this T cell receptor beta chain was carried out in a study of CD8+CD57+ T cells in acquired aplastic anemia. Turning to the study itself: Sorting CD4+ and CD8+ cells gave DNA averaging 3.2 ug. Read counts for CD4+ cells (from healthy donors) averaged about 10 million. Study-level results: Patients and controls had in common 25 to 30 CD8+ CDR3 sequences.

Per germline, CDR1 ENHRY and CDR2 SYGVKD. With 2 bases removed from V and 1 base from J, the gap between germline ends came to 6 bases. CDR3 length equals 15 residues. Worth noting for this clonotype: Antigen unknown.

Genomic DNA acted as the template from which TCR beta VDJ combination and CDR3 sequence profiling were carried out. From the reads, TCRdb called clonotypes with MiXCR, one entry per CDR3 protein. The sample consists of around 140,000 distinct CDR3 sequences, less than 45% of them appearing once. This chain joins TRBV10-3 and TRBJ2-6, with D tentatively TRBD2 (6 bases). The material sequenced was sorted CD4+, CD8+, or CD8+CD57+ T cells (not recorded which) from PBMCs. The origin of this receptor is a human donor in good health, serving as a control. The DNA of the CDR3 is TGTGCCATCAGTGAGGGGGGGTCTGGGGCCAACGTCCTGACTTTC. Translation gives CAISEGGSGANVLTF.